A selection of T cell receptor beta chains follows, all from one sample in a study of blood T cell repertoires in COVID-19. TCRdb's table, derived via immunoSEQ multiplex PCR, lists solely in-frame clones and lacks some. Here the sample spans a few hundred thousand clones, approximately 83% being singletons. Sequenced: PBMCs or T cells enriched from blood (not recorded which). These receptors all stem from a woman younger than 45 who had recovered from COVID-19. Both conserved end residues are part of each CDR3. D genes are given only for firm matches.

j_call: TRBJ2-1; d_call: TRBD2; v_call: TRBV29-1; cdr3_aa: CSGRLAGVRSYNEQFF
j_call: TRBJ2-3; d_call: TRBD2; v_call: TRBV28; cdr3_aa: CASSFRLAGEGYF
j_call: TRBJ2-1; d_call: TRBD2; v_call: TRBV7-2; cdr3_aa: CASSLTASGYNEQFF
j_call: TRBJ2-1; d_call: NA; v_call: TRBV28; cdr3_aa: CASSLRGSKGNEQFF
j_call: TRBJ1-5; d_call: NA; v_call: TRBV18; cdr3_aa: CASSRQGGGRGQPQHF
j_call: TRBJ1-2; d_call: NA; v_call: TRBV18; cdr3_aa: CASSGGRYGYTF
j_call: TRBJ1-3; d_call: TRBD1; v_call: TRBV19; cdr3_aa: CASSSGQGRGNTIYF
j_call: TRBJ1-2; d_call: TRBD1; v_call: TRBV18; cdr3_aa: CASSPQGVDYGYTF
j_call: TRBJ2-3; d_call: NA; v_call: TRBV3-1/TRBV3-2; cdr3_aa: CASSPRESTDTQYF
j_call: TRBJ1-5; d_call: NA; v_call: TRBV2; cdr3_aa: CASNSGRVAGPQHF
j_call: TRBJ1-2; d_call: TRBD1; v_call: TRBV30; cdr3_aa: CACDDRDRYGYTF
j_call: TRBJ2-7; d_call: NA; v_call: TRBV2; cdr3_aa: CASVRTVLYF
j_call: TRBJ1-2; d_call: NA; v_call: TRBV29-1; cdr3_aa: CSAPDNYGYTF
j_call: TRBJ2-3; d_call: NA; v_call: TRBV5-4; cdr3_aa: CASSLGGGVDTQYF
j_call: TRBJ1-1; d_call: TRBD1; v_call: TRBV19; cdr3_aa: CASSPGQGESWTEAFF